This is a list of T cell receptor beta chains from one sample in a study of T cell responses to AZD1222 COVID-19 vaccine. Sequencing was performed with immunoSEQ multiplex PCR; in TCRdb, only in-frame clones are kept and a portion is missing. This table has 150,000 to 160,000 clones, more than 75% appearing once. The sample in question was peripheral blood, obtained 28 days after the second AZD1222 dose. The receptors were sampled from an adult who received the AZD1222 COVID-19 vaccine. The CDR3 runs from the conserved cysteine through the conserved F or W. The D gene is left open where the match is weak. Rows give clone size only sometimes, using once, few, many, or a class for an expanded clone.

d_call | j_call | clone_size | v_call | cdr3_aa | cdr3_nt
- | TRBJ1-1 | - | TRBV9 | CASSVDLANTEAFF | TGTGCCAGCAGCGTAGATCTGGCGAACACTGAAGCTTTCTTT
TRBD2 | TRBJ2-1 | - | TRBV6-2/TRBV6-3 | CASSFLAGKKDEQFF | TGTGCCAGCAGTTTCCTAGCGGGAAAAAAAGATGAGCAGTTCTTC
TRBD1 | TRBJ1-2 | - | TRBV4-2 | CASSSRDRGLDGYTF | TGTGCCAGCAGCTCCCGGGACAGGGGGCTCGATGGCTACACCTTC
- | TRBJ2-1 | - | TRBV7-9 | CASSGGNEQFF | TGTGCCAGCAGCGGAGGTAATGAGCAGTTCTTC
- | TRBJ2-3 | - | TRBV13 | CASSESTDTQYF | TGTGCCAGCAGCGAAAGCACAGATACGCAGTATTTT
TRBD2 | TRBJ2-1 | - | TRBV5-1 | CASSIGTSGINEQFF | TGCGCCAGCAGCATTGGGACTAGCGGGATTAATGAGCAGTTCTTC
- | TRBJ2-2 | - | TRBV5-1 | CASSLGNRLGNTGELFF | TGCGCCAGCAGCTTAGGGAATAGACTCGGCAACACCGGGGAGCTGTTTTTT
- | TRBJ2-1 | - | TRBV5-1 | CASSFNGEGSDEQFF | TGCGCCAGCAGCTTCAACGGAGAGGGATCGGATGAGCAGTTCTTC
- | TRBJ1-5 | once | TRBV15 | CATSRDLGSPQPQHF | TGTGCCACCAGCAGAGATCTAGGGTCGCCTCAGCCCCAGCATTTT
- | TRBJ2-3 | - | TRBV28 | CASSLRSSTDTQYF | TGTGCCAGCAGTTTACGTTCCAGCACAGATACGCAGTATTTT
- | TRBJ2-1 | - | TRBV7-8 | CASSSRGGEQFF | TGTGCCAGCAGCTCCAGAGGAGGTGAGCAGTTCTTC
- | TRBJ1-5 | - | TRBV27 | CASSSITGTGPVQPQHF | TGTGCCAGCAGTTCAATAACCGGGACGGGCCCCGTTCAGCCCCAGCATTTT
TRBD2 | TRBJ2-1 | - | TRBV7-8 | CASSSVSGRANEQFF | TGTGCCAGCAGCTCCGTTAGCGGGAGGGCCAATGAGCAGTTCTTC
TRBD2 | TRBJ2-1 | - | TRBV27 | CASSPRTSGRLNEQFF | TGTGCCAGCAGTCCTCGGACTAGCGGGAGATTGAATGAGCAGTTCTTC
- | TRBJ2-3 | - | TRBV19 | CASSIVSGSDTQYF | TGTGCCAGTAGTATCGTTTCCGGGTCGGATACGCAGTATTTT
- | TRBJ1-4 | - | TRBV7-8 | CASSFLGGDGPKLFF | TGTGCCAGCAGCTTTTTGGGGGGCGACGGTCCCAAACTGTTTTTT
- | TRBJ2-5 | - | TRBV19 | CASSGSRQETQYF | TGTGCCAGTAGCGGGAGTCGGCAAGAGACCCAGTACTTC
- | TRBJ1-3 | - | TRBV10-3 | CAISPTDSGNTIYF | TGTGCCATCAGCCCCACGGACTCTGGAAACACCATATATTTT
- | TRBJ2-1 | - | TRBV28 | CASSTPAGKNNEQFF | TGTGCCAGCAGTACCCCGGCAGGAAAGAACAATGAGCAGTTCTTC
- | TRBJ1-6 | - | TRBV28 | CASSLPGDSPLHF | TGTGCCAGCAGTTTACCAGGGGATTCACCCCTCCACTTT
- | TRBJ2-7 | once | TRBV4-2 | CASSQDRGFEQYF | TGTGCCAGCAGCCAAGATAGAGGGTTCGAGCAGTACTTC
- | TRBJ1-2 | once | TRBV2 | CASGERAGEPYGYTF | TGTGCCAGCGGAGAGAGGGCAGGAGAACCCTATGGCTACACCTTC
TRBD2 | TRBJ2-3 | once | TRBV9 | CASSVDSSGHTDTQYF | TGTGCCAGCAGCGTAGATTCTAGCGGACACACAGATACGCAGTATTTT
- | TRBJ1-4 | - | TRBV25-1 | CASSEIGERLFF | TGTGCCAGCAGTGAAATAGGAGAGAGACTGTTTTTT
- | TRBJ2-7 | - | TRBV27 | CASRRWGAREQYF | TGTGCCAGCAGGAGGTGGGGGGCGCGCGAGCAGTACTTC
- | TRBJ1-1 | - | TRBV28 | CASSLQREAFF | TGTGCCAGCAGTTTGCAGAGAGAAGCTTTCTTT
- | TRBJ2-7 | - | TRBV28 | CASSLPFTGPLSSYEQYF | TGTGCCAGCAGTTTACCCTTCACAGGGCCGTTAAGCTCCTACGAGCAGTACTTC
- | TRBJ2-3 | - | TRBV5-1 | CASSLRGTSTDTQYF | TGCGCCAGCAGCTTACGGGGGACTAGCACAGATACGCAGTATTTT
- | TRBJ1-2 | - | TRBV6-2/TRBV6-3 | CASSYSGQTYGYTF | TGTGCCAGCAGTTACTCGGGACAAACCTATGGCTACACCTTC
TRBD1 | TRBJ1-3 | - | TRBV28 | CASSVARGPKNTIYF | TGTGCCAGCAGTGTAGCAAGGGGGCCGAAAAACACCATATATTTT
- | TRBJ2-2 | - | TRBV7-2 | CASSVVSGTTNTGELFF | TGTGCCAGCAGCGTCGTTTCCGGGACGACGAACACCGGGGAGCTGTTTTTT
- | TRBJ1-5 | - | TRBV19 | CASSMGRLSGNQPQHF | TGTGCCAGTAGTATGGGACGGCTTAGCGGCAATCAGCCCCAGCATTTT
TRBD1 | TRBJ2-1 | - | TRBV5-8 | CASSLGQSSYNEQFF | TGTGCCAGCAGTTTGGGACAGAGCTCCTACAATGAGCAGTTCTTC
TRBD1 | TRBJ1-5 | - | TRBV18 | CASSPKGQGLSQPQHF | TGTGCCAGCTCACCTAAAGGACAGGGGTTAAGTCAGCCCCAGCATTTT
- | TRBJ2-1 | - | TRBV14 | CASSPLAVVATLEQFF | TGTGCCAGCAGCCCGCTCGCTGTGGTCGCCACATTAGAGCAGTTCTTC
- | TRBJ2-3 | - | TRBV7-2 | CASSLEADRRTDTQYF | TGTGCCAGCAGCTTAGAGGCGGACCGGCGCACAGATACGCAGTATTTT
- | TRBJ1-1 | - | TRBV11-1 | CASGRTGGHTEAFF | TGTGCCAGCGGCCGGACGGGGGGGCACACTGAAGCTTTCTTT
TRBD2 | TRBJ2-1 | - | TRBV5-1 | CASSPLAGGYNEQFF | TGCGCCAGCTCCCCGCTAGCGGGAGGTTACAATGAGCAGTTCTTC
TRBD1 | TRBJ2-7 | - | TRBV19 | CASSIRDRETYEQYF | TGTGCCAGTAGTATCAGGGACAGGGAGACCTACGAGCAGTACTTC
TRBD2 | TRBJ2-7 | once | TRBV6-6 | CASKAGGIYEQYF | TGTGCCAGCAAGGCGGGAGGGATCTACGAGCAGTACTTC
TRBD2 | TRBJ2-7 | - | TRBV4-1 | CASSPTGTRSYEQYF | TGCGCCAGCAGCCCGACCGGGACTAGGAGTTACGAGCAGTACTTC
- | TRBJ2-7 | - | TRBV20-1 | CSASRRAVSAYEQYF | TGCAGTGCTAGTAGACGGGCCGTCTCCGCCTACGAGCAGTACTTC
- | TRBJ2-7 | - | TRBV6-1 | CASSEAAYEQYF | TGTGCCAGCAGTGAGGCAGCCTACGAGCAGTACTTC
- | TRBJ1-4 | - | TRBV19 | CASSPSGTRNEKLFF | TGTGCCAGTAGTCCCTCCGGGACCCGAAATGAAAAACTGTTTTTT
TRBD1 | TRBJ1-1 | - | TRBV10-3 | CAISESGQAVTEAFF | TGTGCCATCAGTGAGTCGGGACAGGCGGTGACTGAAGCTTTCTTT
- | TRBJ2-5 | - | TRBV6-5 | CASTPERTQYF | TGTGCCAGCACCCCCGAAAGGACCCAGTACTTC
- | TRBJ1-1 | - | TRBV6-5 | CASRLGGTNTEAFF | TGTGCCAGCAGATTGGGGGGGACGAACACTGAAGCTTTCTTT
- | TRBJ2-1 | once | TRBV7-9 | CASSLEGLYNEQFF | TGTGCCAGCAGCTTAGAGGGGCTATACAATGAGCAGTTCTTC
- | TRBJ1-2 | - | TRBV19 | CASSIDPSGGYTF | TGTGCCAGTAGTATAGACCCTTCGGGTGGCTACACCTTC
- | TRBJ1-2 | - | TRBV11-2 | CASSQGTGVGYGYTF | TGTGCCAGCAGCCAAGGGACGGGCGTAGGCTATGGCTACACCTTC
- | TRBJ1-1 | - | TRBV3-1/TRBV3-2 | CASSQGFKPGAPNTEAFF | TGTGCCAGCAGCCAAGGCTTTAAACCAGGAGCCCCGAACACTGAAGCTTTCTTT